The 5 T cell receptor beta chains listed next were all sequenced from one sample in a study of T-cell memory formation after mild COVID-19. TCRdb redid the calling of the 5' RACE reads with MiXCR, one entry per CDR3 protein. The sample consists of about 560,000 distinct CDR3 sequences, 15% to 20% of them appearing once. The specimen was PBMCs or a T cell subset sorted from them (not recorded which). All receptors derive from an adult woman who had mild COVID-19 (a few samples of this study predate the infection). Cell type and time point are not known.

The chain joins TRBV6-2 or TRBV6-3 to TRBJ2-7; TRBD1 matches at 8 bases. CDR3 length: 17 residues. The V gene's germline CDR1 is MNHEY and CDR2 SVGEGT. V gave up 7 bases and J gave up 0 bases; unmatched junction bases: 14. The CDR3 DNA sequence: TGTGCCAGCACCCCCGCGACGGGACAGGCGATCTCCTACGAGCAGTACTTC. Its translation is CASTPATGQAISYEQYF.

This sequence joins TRBV6-2 or TRBV6-3 and TRBJ2-3; 8 bases are shared with TRBD1. V lost 8 bases, J lost 0 bases, and 7 bases stayed unmatched. The length of the CDR3 is 15 residues. Germline values: CDR1 MNHEY, CDR2 SVGEGT. CDR3 sequence: CASGRTGSSTDTQYF. The CDR3 bases are TGTGCCAGCGGGCGGACAGGGTCAAGCACAGATACGCAGTATTTT.

This chain links TRBV30 with TRBJ1-1, with 7 bases aligning to TRBD1. The germline gives CDR1 GTSNPN, CDR2 SVGIG (reference sequence). This CDR3 is built from 13 residues. Trimming removed 4 bases from V and 5 bases from J; junction bases left unmatched: 7. Written as DNA, the CDR3 is TGTGCCTGGACCCGACAGGGTTTTACTGAAGCTTTCTTT. Translation gives CAWTRQGFTEAFF.

The V and J genes are TRBV7-2 and TRBJ2-1; no clear D gene. Trimming cost V 1 base and J 2 bases, with 12 bases left between them. CDR3 length equals 16 residues. Germline lookup yields CDR1 SGHTA and CDR2 FQGNSA. The CDR3 bases are TGTGCCAGCAGCTTAGAACACTCCGCGGCCTACAATGAGCAGTTCTTC. It translates to CASSLEHSAAYNEQFF.

This clonotype was detected ten times or more. This sequence joins TRBV5-1 and TRBJ2-1, with D unresolved. The germline gives CDR1 SGHRS, CDR2 YFSETQ. V was trimmed by 0 bases and J by 8 bases, leaving 6 bases between them. The CDR3 is made up of 12 amino acids. The CDR3 nucleotides are TGCGCCAGCAGCTTGGAGGGTGATGAGCAGTTCTTC. Amino acid sequence: CASSLEGDEQFF.